The next 28 T cell receptor beta chains were all read from a single sample in a study of blood T cells in healthy people across ages. Next came a second PCR, run for about 6 to 12 cycles, which used a sample-barcoded 5' primer along with a J-beta primer mix. TCRdb re-called the 5' RACE reads with MiXCR, one entry per CDR3 protein. The sample has fewer than 900,000 distinct CDR3 sequences, approximately 39% seen once; the top ten hold roughly 20%. Sequenced input: blood. All receptors come from a woman aged 55-70 years in good health.

The chain employs TRBV28 and TRBJ1-5; a possible D gene is TRBD1 (6 bases). Deletions cut 7 bases from V and 3 bases from J, with 22 bases between. The CDR3 is 17 residues long. Looked up from germline, CDR1 is MDHEN and CDR2 is SYDVKM. The CDR3 nucleotides read TGTGCCAGCACCATTAAGGGGGGTCTAATAGCCAATCAGCCCCAGCATTTT. Translated: CASTIKGGLIANQPQHF.

The chain uses TRBV7-9 and TRBJ2-5; D could derive from TRBD1 or TRBD2 (5 bases each). Between the trimmed V and J ends, which lost 1 base and 4 bases, there was a span of 22 bases. The CDR3 has 18 residues. Germline CDR1 and CDR2: SEHNR and FQNEAQ (reference sequence). CDR3 protein: CASSLGTGGRKRGETQYF. The CDR3 bases are TGTGCCAGCAGCTTAGGAACAGGCGGACGAAAGAGGGGAGAGACCCAGTACTTC.

The chain carries TRBV6-1 and TRBJ2-7; D is possibly TRBD2 (5 bases). Germline assignment: CDR1 MNHNS and CDR2 SASEGT. Trimming removed 0 bases at V and 2 bases at J, with 11 bases between. CDR3 length: 15 amino acids. The CDR3 DNA reads as TGTGCCAGCAGTGAAGCGCCAGAGGGTCCCTACGAGCAGTACTTC. This codes for CASSEAPEGPYEQYF.

This clonotype was picked up a small number of times. A much larger clone differs from this one at a single base, so this may be a read error. V usage is TRBV27 and J usage is TRBJ2-7, with D hard to call. CDR1 and CDR2 (germline): MNHEY, SMNVEV (reference sequence). Trimming removed 5 bases at V and 0 bases at J, with 11 bases between. This CDR3 has 14 residues. The CDR3 is CASSQGRNSYEQYF. The CDR3 DNA sequence: TGTGCCAGCAGTCAAGGCAGAAACTCCTACGAGCAGTACTTC.

The J gene is TRBJ1-2, the V gene TRBV7-9, with 8 bases that match TRBD1. This CDR3 contains 15 residues. After removal of 8 bases from V and 7 bases from J, the junction contained 15 bases not matched to a gene. The germline V gene encodes CDR1 SEHNR and CDR2 FQNEAQ (reference sequence). The CDR3 spells CASGTSDRVRSGYTF. CDR3 DNA sequence: TGTGCCAGCGGTACCTCGGACAGGGTGCGAAGTGGCTACACCTTC.

This clonotype showed up just a few times. V is TRBV5-6 and J is TRBJ1-2; no clear D. Germline CDR1 is SGHDT and CDR2 is YYEEEE. The V and J ends lost 2 bases and 7 bases respectively, with 6 bases between them. This CDR3 contains 11 residues. CDR3 nucleotides: TGTGCCAGCAGCTTAGACGGTGGCTACACCTTC. It yields the protein CASSLDGGYTF.

CDR3 coding DNA: TGTGCCAGCAGCTTAGTTCTAGTCAGCACCGGGGAGCTGTTTTTT. Its protein product is CASSLVLVSTGELFF. The V call is TRBV11-2, the J call TRBJ2-2, with D unresolved. CDR3 size: 15 residues. Germline assignment: CDR1 SGHAT and CDR2 FQNNGV. V lost 1 base, J lost 4 bases, and 10 bases lay in between.

The chain joins TRBV7-2 to TRBJ2-7; D unclear. Germline CDR1 reads SGHTA; CDR2 reads FQGNSA. The CDR3 is made up of 15 amino acids. V gave up 7 bases and J gave up 3 bases, with 19 bases separating them. The CDR3 DNA reads as TGTGCCAGCACCCCGTACTCTGCGGCAAGCTACGAGCAGTACTTC. Amino acids: CASTPYSAASYEQYF.

The rearrangement joins TRBV5-6 to TRBJ1-1; 8 bases are a match to TRBD1. Trimming at V came to 8 bases and at J to 3 bases, leaving 6 bases not matched to a gene. Germline V gives CDR1 SGHDT, CDR2 YYEEEE. This CDR3 has 13 amino acids. As DNA, the CDR3 is TGTGCCAGTGACAGGGGCAGGGACACTGAAGCTTTCTTT. It specifies CASDRGRDTEAFF.

J is TRBJ2-7 and V is TRBV7-9; 7 bases line up with TRBD1. Germline V gives CDR1 SEHNR, CDR2 FQNEAQ (reference sequence). The CDR3 runs 13 residues. The trim removed 5 bases at V and 7 bases at J, leaving 8 bases unmatched. The CDR3 nucleotides read TGTGCCAGCAGCACTGGACAGGCTCAAGAGCAGTACTTC. As protein: CASSTGQAQEQYF.

This clonotype appeared a few times. The chain combines TRBV28 with TRBJ2-4; tentatively, D is TRBD1 or TRBD2 (5 bases each). V dropped 5 bases and J dropped 2 bases, with 19 bases sitting between them. The germline V gene encodes CDR1 MDHEN and CDR2 SYDVKM. The length of the CDR3 is 17 residues. The chain's CDR3 is CASSARLGVSTKNIQYF. The CDR3 bases are TGTGCCAGCAGTGCCCGGTTGGGGGTCTCTACCAAAAACATTCAGTACTTC.

Comments on this clonotype: A much larger clone lies one base from this, so it may be a read error. The chain joins TRBV21-1 to TRBJ2-7; whether TRBD1, the table's D call, matches the DNA was not checked. TRBV21-1 is labeled a pseudogene. The CDR3 has 15 residues. The CDR3 loop reads CAGSIRQGDDGEQYF. The CDR3 DNA is TGTGCCGGCAGCATCAGACAGGGGGATGATGGCGAGCAGTACTTC.

This sequence joins TRBV6-1 and TRBJ2-2; 10 nucleotides match TRBD2. Trimming took 4 bases from V and 4 from J; bases not matched to a gene: 6. Germline V lookup: CDR1 MNHNS, CDR2 SASEGT. This CDR3 is built from 16 residues. The CDR3 DNA follows: TGTGCCAGCAGTGCCCAGCGGGAGGGCCCCACCGGGGAGCTGTTTTTT. The encoded protein is CASSAQREGPTGELFF.

This chain connects TRBV20-1 to TRBJ2-7; D is unclear. The length of the CDR3 is 12 residues. Trimming pared 3 bases from V and 5 bases from J, leaving 11 bases between. CDR1 and CDR2 (germline): DFQATT, SNEGSKA (reference sequence). The CDR3 region is CSASGSMDEQYF. The CDR3, as DNA: TGCAGTGCTAGTGGCTCCATGGACGAGCAGTACTTC.

This clonotype has more than one count but fewer than ten. CDR3: CASSQRPGLDLHEQFF. The CDR3 DNA sequence: TGTGCCAGCAGCCAAAGGCCGGGACTAGATCTCCATGAGCAGTTCTTC. V usage is TRBV3-1 and J usage is TRBJ2-1; 8 bases match TRBD2. Germline V gene lookup returns CDR1 LGHDT and CDR2 YNNKEL (reference sequence). J lost 8 bases, V lost 2 bases, and 11 bases had no gene match. The CDR3 runs to 16 residues.

Only a few counts were recorded for this clonotype. J is TRBJ1-3 and V is TRBV7-2, with D maybe TRBD1 (6 bases). The CDR3 has 15 residues. Germline-derived CDR1 and CDR2 are SGHTA and FQGNSA. V lost 1 base and J lost 4, with 11 bases in between. As DNA, the CDR3 is TGTGCCAGCAGCTTAGAAGGGGGAGAAGGAAACACCATATATTTT. Translated: CASSLEGGEGNTIYF.

The count of this clonotype is one. V is TRBV3-1 and J is TRBJ1-1; D is unresolved. The V end was cut by 4 bases, the J end by 4 bases, with 13 bases between. Germline CDR1 is LGHDT and CDR2 is YNNKEL (reference sequence). This CDR3 contains 14 residues. The CDR3 region has the DNA TGTGCCAGCAGCCTGATAGGGCGGAGCACTGAAGCTTTCTTT. Translation gives CASSLIGRSTEAFF.

This clonotype appeared many times. CDR3 residues: CSPTVLDNEQFF. CDR3 bases: TGCAGCCCGACAGTCCTAGACAATGAGCAGTTCTTC. The rearrangement joins TRBV29-1 to TRBJ2-1; D might be TRBD1 (5 bases). V was trimmed by 8 bases and J by 5 bases, leaving 13 bases between them. Germline V lookup: CDR1 SQVTM, CDR2 ANQGSEA. The CDR3 has 12 amino acids.

There are a few counts of this clonotype. The chain employs TRBV3-1 and TRBJ2-3; TRBD2 matches at 11 bases. The germline V gene encodes CDR1 LGHDT and CDR2 YNNKEL (reference sequence). The CDR3 length is 17 residues. The J segment lost 2 bases and the V segment lost 4 bases, leaving 8 bases of the junction unmatched. The CDR3 spells CASSRPGLAGFTDTQYF. In DNA form, the CDR3 reads TGTGCCAGCAGCCGCCCAGGACTAGCGGGTTTCACAGATACGCAGTATTTT.

A note on this clonotype: Just one base apart from a much larger clone, this may be a read error. This chain links TRBV10-3 with TRBJ2-5, with D maybe TRBD2 (6 bases). The CDR3 length is 15 residues. Germline CDR1 reads ENHRY; CDR2 reads SYGVKD. The CDR3 bases are TGTGCCATCAGTGTGGGGGGATCGTACCAAGCGACCCAGTACTTC. It yields the protein CAISVGGSYQATQYF.

V usage is TRBV10-3 and J usage is TRBJ1-1; 7 positions match TRBD1. With V trimmed by 3 bases and J by 0 bases, 4 bases remained unmatched. The germline V gene encodes CDR1 ENHRY and CDR2 SYGVKD. This CDR3 has 15 amino acids. This chain's CDR3 is CAISDGGQVNTEAFF. The CDR3 DNA is TGTGCCATCAGTGACGGAGGACAGGTGAACACTGAAGCTTTCTTT.

There are a few counts of this clonotype. The chain carries TRBV3-1 and TRBJ2-4, with 14 positions matching TRBD2. This CDR3 is 18 amino acids long. With V trimmed by 6 bases and J by 0 bases, 7 bases remained unmatched. The germline gives CDR1 LGHDT, CDR2 YNNKEL (reference sequence). For the CDR3, the DNA is TGTGCCAGCAGTCCGGGACTAGCGGGGGCGGTAGCCAAAAACATTCAGTACTTC. It specifies CASSPGLAGAVAKNIQYF.

The chain recombines TRBV19 with TRBJ1-1, with 9 bases lining up with TRBD1. V dropped 10 bases and J dropped 3; count of bases not matched to a gene: 6. The CDR3 sequence is 13 residues long. Per the germline V gene, CDR1 is LNHDA and CDR2 is SQIVND (reference sequence). The CDR3 region is CAISRQGDTEAFF. CDR3 bases: TGTGCCATTTCTCGACAGGGGGACACTGAAGCTTTCTTT.

This rearrangement joins TRBV20-1 to TRBJ2-1; TRBD2 aligns across 12 bases. Germline CDR1 reads DFQATT; CDR2 reads SNEGSKA (reference sequence). V trimming: 3 bases; J trimming: 9 bases; junction bases outside the gene matches: 6. The CDR3 loop spans 14 amino acids. The CDR3 DNA reads TGCAGTGCTAGGACTAGCGGGAGCGTAGGTGAGCAGTTCTTC. Its translation: CSARTSGSVGEQFF.

The chain couples TRBV20-1 to TRBJ2-3; TRBD2 agrees at 11 bases. Trimming at V came to 6 bases and at J to 2 bases, leaving 7 bases not matched to a gene. Germline assignment: CDR1 DFQATT and CDR2 SNEGSKA (reference sequence). The CDR3 spans 15 residues. The CDR3 loop is CSATGLAAVTDTQYF. In DNA form, the CDR3 reads TGCAGTGCAACGGGACTAGCGGCCGTCACAGATACGCAGTATTTT.

The rearrangement links TRBV19 to TRBJ1-1, with 10 nucleotides matching TRBD1. The CDR3 has 15 amino acids. Per the germline V gene, CDR1 is LNHDA and CDR2 is SQIVND (reference sequence). Trimming took 7 bases from V and 5 from J; bases not matched to a gene: 10. This CDR3 reads CASKPGQGLWTEAFF. Here the CDR3 DNA reads TGTGCCAGTAAACCGGGACAGGGGCTGTGGACTGAAGCTTTCTTT.

This clonotype was recorded many times. The chain uses TRBV29-1 and TRBJ2-7, with D possibly TRBD1 on 7 matching bases. Germline V gene lookup returns CDR1 SQVTM and CDR2 ANQGSEA. Trimming removed 4 bases from V and 3 bases from J, with 10 bases in between. This CDR3 region has 12 residues. This CDR3 reads CSVGQGGYEQYF. DNA for the CDR3: TGCAGCGTTGGACAGGGAGGCTACGAGCAGTACTTC.

The V call is TRBV28, the J call TRBJ2-6; 7 bases fit TRBD1. Germline values: CDR1 MDHEN, CDR2 SYDVKM. Trimming at V came to 6 bases and at J to 1 base, leaving 9 bases not matched to a gene. The CDR3 has 17 amino acids. The CDR3 here is CASSHRTGRSGANVLTF. In DNA, the CDR3 is TGTGCCAGCAGCCATCGGACAGGCCGATCTGGGGCCAACGTCCTGACTTTC. The complete variable domain, with remaining parts taken from reference TRBV28 and TRBJ2-6, reads DVKVTQSSRYLVKRTGEKVFLECVQDMDHENMFWYRQDPGLGLRLIYFSYDVKMKEKGDIPEGYSVSREKKERFSLILESASTNQTSMYLCASSHRTGRSGANVLTFGAGSRLTVL.